Listed below are T cell receptor beta chains from one sample, sequenced in a study of CD8 T cells in Susac syndrome. TCRdb reprocessed the immunoSEQ multiplex PCR reads via MiXCR and lists one record per CDR3 protein. This repertoire shows 110,000 to 150,000 distinct CDR3 sequences, about 94% found once; its top ten account for roughly 0.08%. The material sequenced was CD4+ T cells from PBMCs. These receptors were obtained from a human donor with Susac syndrome. Each CDR3 is given with its conserved first and last residue. The D gene is left open where the match is weak. The size entry is marked missing in some rows and otherwise reads once, few, many or a size class.

D gene,V gene,J gene,clone size,CDR3 DNA,CDR3 protein
NA,TRBV23-1,TRBJ2-7,NA,TGCGCCAGCAGTCAATCGAAGCCAGCCTCTCTCTACGAGCAGTACTTC,CASSQSKPASLYEQYF
NA,TRBV5-1,TRBJ2-3,NA,TGCGCCAGCAGCTTGGGTTCGGGGGCAGATACGCAGTATTTT,CASSLGSGADTQYF
NA,TRBV20-1,TRBJ1-4,NA,TGCAGTGCTAGAGTTGGCGGTGAAAAACTGTTTTTT,CSARVGGEKLFF
TRBD1,TRBV20-1,TRBJ1-5,NA,TGCAGTGCTAGATCGGGACAGGGGGCGAAGACCAATCAGCCCCAGCATTTT,CSARSGQGAKTNQPQHF
NA,TRBV5-1,TRBJ1-4,once,TGCGCCAGCAGCCCAAGGACCGTCTCAGGAGAACTGTTTTTT,CASSPRTVSGELFF
NA,TRBV29-1,TRBJ2-3,NA,TGCAGAGTTGCCCTCAGGCAGTCAGATACGCAGTATTTT,CRVALRQSDTQYF
NA,TRBV14,TRBJ2-5,NA,TGTGCCAGCAGCCGACGTACAGAACAAGAGACCCAGTACTTC,CASSRRTEQETQYF
TRBD1,TRBV29-1,TRBJ1-2,NA,TGCAGCGTCCGGACCTGGACAGGGAACTATGGCTACACCTTC,CSVRTWTGNYGYTF
NA,TRBV3-1,TRBJ2-5,NA,TGTGCCAGCAGCCAAGCAGGACCGCCGAGCCAAGAGACCCAGTACTTC,CASSQAGPPSQETQYF
NA,TRBV3-1,TRBJ2-3,NA,TGTGCCAGCAGCCAACCCGGCGGGGCAGATACGCAGTATTTT,CASSQPGGADTQYF
NA,TRBV6-5,TRBJ1-2,NA,TGTGCCAGCAGTTCCTTGGGTATCAACGGCTACACCTTC,CASSSLGINGYTF
NA,TRBV5-6,TRBJ1-1,NA,TGTGCCAGCAGCTTGAGGGCTGAAGCTTTCTTT,CASSLRAEAFF
NA,TRBV5-1,TRBJ1-1,NA,TGCGCCAGCAGTTTTCTCCAGAGGGGGGCTCGGGACACTGAAGCTTTCTTT,CASSFLQRGARDTEAFF
NA,TRBV6-1,TRBJ1-2,NA,TGTGCCAGCAGCATCATGGTGGGCTACACCTTC,CASSIMVGYTF
NA,TRBV25-1,TRBJ2-7,NA,TGTGCCAGCAGTGAATGGAGTCCTGGGTACGAGCAGTACTTC,CASSEWSPGYEQYF
NA,TRBV5-1,TRBJ2-4,NA,TGCGCCAGCAGCCTCTCGGGGCCATGGAAAAACATTCAGTACTTC,CASSLSGPWKNIQYF
NA,TRBV25-1,TRBJ1-2,NA,TGTGCCAGCAGCGGAGCGAGGGGTTTCGGCTACACCTTC,CASSGARGFGYTF
NA,TRBV6-5,TRBJ1-2,once,TGTGCCAGCAGGAGACAGGTCTCTAACTATGGCTACACCTTC,CASRRQVSNYGYTF
NA,TRBV23-1,TRBJ1-5,NA,TGCGCCAGCAGACAGGGAAGCAGCCAGCCCCAGCATTTT,CASRQGSSQPQHF
NA,TRBV20-1,TRBJ2-7,NA,TGCAGTGCTAGAGAGATGACAGGCTACGAGCAGTACTTC,CSAREMTGYEQYF
NA,TRBV5-4,TRBJ2-3,NA,TGTGCCAGCAGCTTGATGGGAAATACGCAGTATTTT,CASSLMGNTQYF
TRBD2,TRBV6-4,TRBJ2-1,NA,TGTGCCAGCAGCAAGACTAGCGGGGAAAACAATGAGCAGTTCTTC,CASSKTSGENNEQFF
TRBD2,TRBV28,TRBJ2-7,NA,TGTGCCAGCAGTTTAGCTAGCGGAGGCACCTACGAGCAGTACTTC,CASSLASGGTYEQYF
TRBD2,TRBV12-3/TRBV12-4,TRBJ2-5,NA,TGTGCCAGCAGCCTTAGCGGGGCCGAAGAGACCCAGTACTTC,CASSLSGAEETQYF
TRBD2,TRBV20-1,TRBJ2-6,once,TGCAGTGCTACCGAAAAATTGAGACTAGCGGGAATGGAAGGGGCCAACGTCCTGACTTTC,CSATEKLRLAGMEGANVLTF
NA,TRBV28,TRBJ2-1,once,TGTGCCAGCAGTTTATATGGCGATGAGCAGTTCTTC,CASSLYGDEQFF
TRBD1,TRBV12-3/TRBV12-4,TRBJ2-7,NA,TGTGCCAGCAGCCCAGACAGGGCCCTCCGGGAGCAGTACTTC,CASSPDRALREQYF
NA,TRBV7-2,TRBJ2-7,NA,TGTGCCAGCAGCTACAAGGGGCCTTCCTACGAGCAGTACTTC,CASSYKGPSYEQYF
NA,TRBV20-1,TRBJ2-7,NA,TGCAGTGCTAGAGAAGGGGGTAGGTCCTACGAGCAGTACTTC,CSAREGGRSYEQYF
NA,TRBV2,TRBJ2-1,NA,TGTGCCAGCAGTGAAGACGCCAATGAGCAGTTCTTC,CASSEDANEQFF
TRBD1,TRBV4-1,TRBJ1-3,NA,TGCGCCAGCAGCCCGAGAACAGGGGGCGGAAACACCATATATTTT,CASSPRTGGGNTIYF
NA,TRBV6-6,TRBJ2-6,NA,TGTGCCAGCAGTTACTCAGGGGCTGGGGCCAACGTCCTGACTTTC,CASSYSGAGANVLTF
NA,TRBV2,TRBJ2-2,NA,TGTGCCAGCAGCTTAGCGGCCCACACCGGGGAGCTGTTTTTT,CASSLAAHTGELFF
NA,TRBV12-3/TRBV12-4,TRBJ1-2,NA,TGTGCCAGCAGCTATCTATTAGGCTACACCTTC,CASSYLLGYTF
NA,TRBV14,TRBJ2-5,NA,TGTGCCAGCAGCCAATTGAACGCCAACCAAGAGACCCAGTACTTC,CASSQLNANQETQYF
NA,TRBV25-1,TRBJ2-4,NA,TGTGCCACCCAGGAGACTGGGAGCAAAAACATTCAGTACTTC,CATQETGSKNIQYF
TRBD1,TRBV6-6,TRBJ1-2,NA,TGTGCCAGCAGTCCAGCGACAGGGAACTATGGCTACACCTTC,CASSPATGNYGYTF
TRBD2,TRBV15,TRBJ2-3,NA,TGTGCCACCAGCAGAGACCAGCGGGGGCTCGCAGATACGCAGTATTTT,CATSRDQRGLADTQYF
NA,TRBV7-3,TRBJ2-1,NA,TGTGCCAGCAGCCCCCGTCTGGGAAGCTCCTACAATGAGCAGTTCTTC,CASSPRLGSSYNEQFF
NA,TRBV4-2,TRBJ1-6,NA,TGTGCCAGCAGCCAGACTGGACAGCTTAATTCACCCCTCCACTTT,CASSQTGQLNSPLHF
NA,TRBV29-1,TRBJ2-7,NA,TGCAGCGGGGGGGACGGATTTTACGAGCAGTACTTC,CSGGDGFYEQYF
NA,TRBV28,TRBJ2-4,NA,TGTGCCAGCAGTTCCAGGCCCAACATTCAGTACTTC,CASSSRPNIQYF
NA,TRBV12-3/TRBV12-4,TRBJ1-1,few,TGTGCCAGCAGTCCCGGGACGGAGAACACTGAAGCTTTCTTT,CASSPGTENTEAFF
NA,TRBV10-3,TRBJ2-3,NA,TGTGCCATCAGTGCCTCGTTGAGAGATACGCAGTATTTT,CAISASLRDTQYF
NA,TRBV6-1,TRBJ1-1,NA,TGTGCCAGCAGTGAAGATTTGGCAGGGTCTGAAGCTTTCTTT,CASSEDLAGSEAFF
TRBD1,TRBV24-1,TRBJ2-1,NA,TGTGCCACCAGTGATCCGGGACAGGTGAATGAGCAGTTCTTC,CATSDPGQVNEQFF
NA,TRBV29-1,TRBJ1-2,NA,TGCAGCGTTGAGTCTCCTAACCTCTATGGCTACACCTTC,CSVESPNLYGYTF
NA,TRBV20-1,TRBJ1-5,NA,TGCAGTGCTAGCTACGGGACGGTCAATCAGCCCCAGCATTTT,CSASYGTVNQPQHF
NA,TRBV20-1,TRBJ2-2,NA,TGCAGTGCTAAGGGTCGGGCCGGGGAGCTGTTTTTT,CSAKGRAGELFF
NA,TRBV20-1,TRBJ2-1,once,TGCAGTGCTATGGTGGGCTCCTACAATGAGCAGTTCTTC,CSAMVGSYNEQFF
NA,TRBV24-1,TRBJ1-5,NA,TGTGCCACCAGTGGGGGGACGGCCAATCAGCCCCAGCATTTT,CATSGGTANQPQHF
NA,TRBV7-6,TRBJ1-6,NA,TGTGCCAGCAGCTCAACAGTTAATTCACCCCTCCACTTT,CASSSTVNSPLHF
TRBD1,TRBV20-1,TRBJ2-7,NA,TGCAGTGCTCGTGGACAGGGGATGGGGGAGCAGTACTTC,CSARGQGMGEQYF
NA,TRBV5-6,TRBJ2-3,NA,TGTGCCAGCAGCTTGCCCGGGGTGCGTGCGGATACGCAGTATTTT,CASSLPGVRADTQYF
TRBD2,TRBV20-1,TRBJ2-1,NA,TGCAGTGCTAGAGTGGGACTAGCGGGAGTAACCTACAATGAGCAGTTCTTC,CSARVGLAGVTYNEQFF
NA,TRBV9,TRBJ2-3,NA,TGTGCCAGCAGCGTAGACTTAGGGGATACGCAGTATTTT,CASSVDLGDTQYF
TRBD1,TRBV7-2,TRBJ2-7,NA,TGTGCCAGCAGCCGGGACAGAACCTACGAGCAGTACTTC,CASSRDRTYEQYF
NA,TRBV20-1,TRBJ2-5,NA,TGCAGTGCTTCTAACACAGCCCTGGAGACCCAGTACTTC,CSASNTALETQYF
NA,TRBV20-1,TRBJ1-5,NA,TGCAGTGCCAGAGCCCCCACTGGAAATCAGCCCCAGCATTTT,CSARAPTGNQPQHF